This T cell receptor (beta chain) was recovered during a study of molecular identifiers for immune sequencing clone quantification. For the study at large: Naive CD8 RNA (around 20,000 or 100,000 cells) was divided into five aliquots, with four sequenced.

Per germline, CDR1 SGHRS and CDR2 YFSETQ. The CDR3 has 15 residues. Concerning this clonotype itself: This clone may be a read error of a much larger clone one base away.

TCRdb called the PCR reads again in MiXCR, with one record for every CDR3 protein. The sample includes tens of thousands of distinct CDR3 sequences, over 20% of them seen just once. The receptor's source is a human donor in good health. Some libraries in this study had Jurkat cell RNA spiked in. The sequenced sample consisted of naive CD8+ T cells from blood, with Jurkat cell RNA spiked in. Sample subset: FACS-sorted CD8+CD4-CCR7+CD45RA+ naive T cells. The chain carries TRBV5-1 and TRBJ2-6; either TRBD1 or TRBD2 may fit D (5 bases each). The CDR3, as DNA: TGCGCCAGCGTCCTCCCGACAGCCGGGGCCAACGCCCTGACTTTC. Translating gives CASVLPTAGANALTF.